This TCR beta chain was observed in a study of blood T cells in healthy people across ages. It was with a sample-barcoded 5' primer and a J-beta primer mix that a second PCR of roughly 7 to 12 cycles was run. TCRdb independently ran MiXCR on the 5' RACE reads; one entry per CDR3 protein. The table shows roughly 1.4 million distinct CDR3 sequences, with almost 60% occurring only once. Whole-study results and caveats: TCR beta diversity per million T cells fell roughly linearly with age. Naive and antigen-experienced cells could not be conclusively compared, given unsorted PBMCs.

Comment on this clonotype: Antigen unknown.

Donors gave about 10 milliliters of peripheral blood apiece. Per-sample PBMC isolation yielded at least 6 million cells. The TCR comes from a man younger than 30 in good health. The sequencing sample was made of blood.

The DNA for the CDR3 is TGCGCCAGCAGCCAAGATGGGGGCTGGACTAATGAAAAACTGTTTTTT. It translates to CASSQDGGWTNEKLFF. The rearrangement uses TRBV4-3 and TRBJ1-4; TRBD1 might be the D (6 bases). V was pared by 0 bases and J by 2 bases, with 10 bases between. Germline lookup yields CDR1 LGHNA and CDR2 YSLEER. This CDR3 has 16 residues.